The entry that follows covers one TCR beta chain sequence. Its antigen is not known. The study drew the donors from its roughly 130-subject validation cohort, separate from the approximately 700-subject first cohort. The data belong to a study of cytomegalovirus exposure and HLA in healthy donors. Study-level information: A subsequent analysis stated that the 120 or so validation repertoires were run on the same platform as the roughly 620 first-cohort repertoires. Whole-study results and caveats: The authors confirmed in vitro that three CMV-associated chains were specific for CMV antigens. The study recorded 150 to 200 TCR beta chains that were cytomegalovirus-associated.

This CDR3 has 13 residues. The germline CDR1 and CDR2 sequences are GTSNPN and SVGIG (reference sequence). Trimming pared 3 bases from V and 3 bases from J, leaving 9 bases between. Clones were read by immunoSEQ multiplex PCR, and TCRdb kept only the in-frame ones, dropping some. The sample records 65,000 to 95,000 clones, over 85% being singletons. The chain is built from TRBV30 and TRBJ1-5; D unresolved. The sequencing sample was made of PBMCs. The sequence was obtained from a woman aged 25 to 39 in good health and CMV-seronegative. The CDR3 protein is CAWSQDHNQPQHF. In nucleotides, the CDR3 is TGTGCCTGGAGCCAGGATCACAATCAGCCCCAGCATTTT.